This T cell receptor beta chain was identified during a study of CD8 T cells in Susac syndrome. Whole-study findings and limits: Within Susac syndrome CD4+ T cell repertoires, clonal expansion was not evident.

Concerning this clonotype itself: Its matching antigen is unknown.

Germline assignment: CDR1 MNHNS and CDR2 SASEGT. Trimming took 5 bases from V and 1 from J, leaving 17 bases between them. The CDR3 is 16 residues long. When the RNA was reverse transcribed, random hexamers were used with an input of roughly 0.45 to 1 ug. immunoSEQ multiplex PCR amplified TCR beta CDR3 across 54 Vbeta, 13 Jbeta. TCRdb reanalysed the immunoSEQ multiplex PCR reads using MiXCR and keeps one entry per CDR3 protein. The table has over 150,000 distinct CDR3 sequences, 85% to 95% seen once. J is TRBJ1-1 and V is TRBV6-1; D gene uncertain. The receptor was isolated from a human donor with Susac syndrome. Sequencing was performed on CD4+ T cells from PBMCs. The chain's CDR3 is CASSKTPTLQNTEAFF. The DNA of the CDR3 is TGTGCCAGCAGTAAAACCCCGACACTTCAGAACACTGAAGCTTTCTTT.